The 2 T cell receptor beta chains given below trace back to one sample, sequenced in a study of fetal regulatory T cell absence and autoimmunity. Generated by immunoSEQ multiplex PCR, the TCRdb table keeps only in-frame clones and is missing some. The sample consists of about 95,000 clones, about three quarters of them appearing once. The sample comprised pancreas tissue. The receptors come from a male donor with IPEX syndrome.

The chain links TRBV2 to TRBJ2-7; 8 nucleotides align to TRBD2. Per the germline V gene, CDR1 is SNHLY and CDR2 is FYNNEI. The CDR3 has 16 residues. The J segment lost 7 bases and the V segment lost 2 bases, leaving 13 bases of the junction unmatched. CDR3 coding DNA: TGTGCCAGCAGTGAACGGGCTAGCGGGCCTTCAAGGGAGCAGTACTTC. Translated, it gives CASSERASGPSREQYF.

This clone was counted once. This chain connects TRBV27 to TRBJ2-3; D is uncertain. Germline CDR1 and CDR2: MNHEY and SMNVEV (reference sequence). The CDR3 runs to 15 residues. V lost 7 bases and J lost 0, with 14 bases in between. The CDR3 DNA is TGTGCCAGCACCCCGGGCAGTTCTAGCACAGATACGCAGTATTTT. Its translation is CASTPGSSSTDTQYF.